Shown below are 30 T cell receptor beta chains from a single sample sequenced in a study of blood T cell repertoires in COVID-19. Sequencing used immunoSEQ multiplex PCR; TCRdb keeps in-frame clones, though not all of them. The top ten hold more than 1% of the sample, which has approximately 250,000 clones, approximately 88% seen once. What was sequenced was PBMCs or T cells enriched from blood (not recorded which). These receptors were obtained from a woman aged 40 to 50 with acute COVID-19.

The chain is built from TRBV6-5 and TRBJ2-3; D is perhaps TRBD2 (5 bases). Germline V CDR1 and CDR2: MNHEY, SVGAGI. CDR3 length: 14 amino acids. Trimming stripped 6 bases from V and 6 bases from J, with 16 bases between. This chain's CDR3 is CASSVLRGWDTQYF. CDR3 coding DNA: TGTGCCAGCAGCGTCCTTCGGGGTTGGGATACGCAGTATTTT.

The gene calls are TRBV5-1 and TRBJ2-2, with TRBD2 as a possible D gene (5 bases). In germline, CDR1 is SGHRS, CDR2 YFSETQ. The V end lost 3 bases, the J end lost 0 bases, and 9 bases lay between the germline ends. The CDR3 is 15 amino acids. CDR3 bases: TGCGCCAGCAGCTCGACTACCTCGAACACCGGGGAGCTGTTTTTT. This codes for CASSSTTSNTGELFF.

The CDR3 loop reads CAAAESSYNEQFF. CDR3 sequence (DNA): TGTGCCGCTGCGGAGAGCTCCTACAATGAGCAGTTCTTC. The chain uses TRBV24-1 and TRBJ2-1; D ambiguous. Trimming removed 12 bases from V and 0 bases from J, with 11 bases in between. CDR3 length: 13 amino acids. Germline V CDR1 and CDR2: KGHDR, SFDVKD.

This rearrangement joins TRBV9 to TRBJ2-2, with 10 bases aligning to TRBD2. V trimming: 4 bases; J trimming: 1 base; junction bases outside the gene matches: 4. The CDR3 runs 16 residues. Germline-derived CDR1 and CDR2 are SGDLS and YYNGEE. The CDR3 region is CASSWTSGQNTGELFF. CDR3 coding DNA: TGTGCCAGCAGCTGGACTAGCGGACAGAACACCGGGGAGCTGTTTTTT. The full variable domain, rest sourced from reference TRBV9 and TRBJ2-2, is DSGVTQTPKHLITATGQRVTLRCSPRSGDLSVYWYQQSLDQGLQFLIQYYNGEERAKGNILERFSAQQFPDLHSELNLSSLELGDSALYFCASSWTSGQNTGELFFGEGSRLTVL.

The chain has TRBV7-9 and TRBJ2-3; 8 nucleotides match TRBD2. CDR3 length: 16 residues. Unmatched junction bases numbered 8, after V lost 5 bases and J lost 1 base. CDR1 and CDR2 (germline): SEHNR, FQNEAQ (reference sequence). This CDR3 reads CASSPGAGGGTDTQYF. DNA for the CDR3: TGTGCCAGCAGCCCCGGTGCGGGGGGAGGCACAGATACGCAGTATTTT.

This clone was counted a single time. The rearrangement joins TRBV19 to TRBJ1-2; D ambiguous. Trimming took off 1 base at V and 7 bases at J, with 13 bases between the two ends. This CDR3 has 14 residues. Germline-derived CDR1 and CDR2 are LNHDA and SQIVND (reference sequence). CDR3 bases: TGTGCCAGTAGTATAGCGCTCTCACTAAGTGGCTACACCTTC. Protein product: CASSIALSLSGYTF.

V is TRBV4-1 and J is TRBJ1-1, with D possibly being TRBD1 (6 bases). This CDR3 contains 14 residues. Germline V lookup: CDR1 MGHRA, CDR2 YSYEKL. V was clipped by 4 bases and J by 1 base, with 10 bases between them. The chain's CDR3 is CASSRIQGNTEAFF. CDR3 in DNA: TGCGCCAGCAGCCGAATACAGGGGAACACTGAAGCTTTCTTT.

The chain recombines TRBV19 with TRBJ1-2, with D possibly being TRBD1 (5 bases). V was cut by 2 bases and J by 7 bases, with 17 bases left in between. CDR1 is LNHDA, CDR2 SQIVND, per germline (reference sequence). The CDR3 is 15 residues long. The CDR3 sequence is CASSILSGQGFGYTF. Written as DNA, the CDR3 is TGTGCCAGTAGTATATTATCGGGCCAGGGTTTTGGCTACACCTTC. The variable domain in full, with the rest retrieved from reference TRBV19 and TRBJ1-2, is DGGITQSPKYLFRKEGQNVTLSCEQNLNHDAMYWYRQDPGQGLRLIYYSQIVNDFQKGDIAEGYSVSREKKESFPLTVTSAQKNPTAFYLCASSILSGQGFGYTFGSGTRLTVV.

The chain joins TRBV27 to TRBJ2-7, with 9 bases identical to TRBD1. Trimming removed 5 bases from V and 7 bases from J; junction bases left unmatched: 6. This CDR3 contains 13 residues. The germline V gene encodes CDR1 MNHEY and CDR2 SMNVEV (reference sequence). The CDR3 sequence: CASSAGTGIEQYF. CDR3 nucleotides: TGTGCCAGCAGTGCCGGGACAGGGATAGAGCAGTACTTC.

The rearrangement uses TRBV3-1 (or the pseudogene TRBV3-2) and TRBJ1-2; D is unresolved. The CDR3 has 15 amino acids. V lost 1 base and J 0 bases, leaving 9 bases between the germline ends. Germline V CDR1 and CDR2: LGHDT, YNNKEL (reference sequence). The CDR3: CASSQGRETNYGYTF. In DNA, the CDR3 is TGTGCCAGCAGCCAAGGGCGGGAGACTAACTATGGCTACACCTTC.

This rearrangement joins TRBV4-3 to TRBJ1-4; D remains unclear. The V gene's germline CDR1 is LGHNA and CDR2 YSLEER. Trimming left V 0 bases short and J 6 bases short, with 14 bases between. This CDR3 contains 16 residues. The CDR3 loop reads CASSQDRRMLDEKLFF. The CDR3 DNA sequence: TGCGCCAGCAGCCAAGATCGCAGGATGCTCGATGAAAAACTGTTTTTT.

The rearrangement uses TRBV2 and TRBJ2-7, with 9 bases identical to TRBD2. The V segment lost 6 bases and the J segment 3 bases; nucleotides outside the gene matches: 12. CDR3 size: 16 residues. Germline CDR1 and CDR2: SNHLY and FYNNEI. In nucleotides, the CDR3 is TGTGCCAGCAGGGGTACCGGGACTAGCAGCTTCTACGAGCAGTACGTC. Translating it yields CASRGTGTSSFYEQYV.

This sequence joins TRBV30 and TRBJ2-7; 10 bases match TRBD2. With V trimmed by 2 bases and J by 4 bases, 5 bases remained unmatched. The CDR3 covers 14 residues. The germline V gene has CDR1 GTSNPN and CDR2 SVGIG (reference sequence). CDR3: CAWSQLAGLYEQYF. The CDR3 DNA sequence: TGTGCCTGGAGTCAACTAGCGGGATTATACGAGCAGTACTTC.

V gene TRBV30 combines with J gene TRBJ2-2; 7 bases map to TRBD2. J was trimmed by 5 bases and V by 0 bases; bases with no gene match: 12. The CDR3 sequence is 17 residues long. The germline gives CDR1 GTSNPN, CDR2 SVGIG (reference sequence). The CDR3 nucleotides read TGTGCCTGGAGTGTAGAAGAGGCGGGAGTTAGAACCGGGGAGCTGTTTTTT. It translates to CAWSVEEAGVRTGELFF.

This chain links TRBV29-1 with TRBJ1-5; D perhaps matches TRBD1 (5 bases). Germline-derived CDR1 and CDR2 are SQVTM and ANQGSEA. This CDR3 region has 19 residues. Trimming removed 4 bases from V and 0 bases from J, with 25 bases in between. CDR3 sequence (DNA): TGCAGCGTTGCGTTCGGGGGACGCGGGGGATCTTATAGCAATCAGCCCCAGCATTTT. This codes for CSVAFGGRGGSYSNQPQHF.

The chain employs TRBV27 and TRBJ2-3; 8 bases align to TRBD2. V lost 7 bases to trimming and J lost 1 base; unmatched junction nucleotides: 4. From germline, CDR1 is MNHEY and CDR2 SMNVEV (reference sequence). The CDR3 length is 14 residues. The CDR3 here is CASTGGGGTDTQYF. Here the CDR3 DNA reads TGTGCCAGCACCGGGGGGGGTGGCACAGATACGCAGTATTTT.

The chain employs TRBV7-9 and TRBJ2-2; possible D gene TRBD2, 6 bases. This CDR3 is 16 amino acids long. With 0 bases removed from V and 3 bases from J, the gap between germline ends came to 11 bases. Germline V gives CDR1 SEHNR, CDR2 FQNEAQ (reference sequence). CDR3 region: CASSLAGGTYTGELFF. The CDR3 DNA follows: TGTGCCAGCAGCTTAGCGGGGGGAACCTACACCGGGGAGCTGTTTTTT.

This clone was seen only once. The rearrangement joins TRBV11-2 to TRBJ2-1, with TRBD2 matching 7 bases. CDR1 SGHAT and CDR2 FQNNGV come from the germline V gene. This CDR3 spans 17 amino acids. V lost 1 base, J lost 3 bases, and 9 bases stayed unmatched. The CDR3 DNA reads TGTGCCAGCAGCTTAGTATCTTCCGGGGGGTTCTACAATGAGCAGTTCTTC. Amino acid sequence: CASSLVSSGGFYNEQFF.

This clone was recorded once. This chain uses TRBV27 with TRBJ2-1; D is possibly TRBD1 (6 bases). With 5 bases removed from V and 8 bases from J, the gap between germline ends came to 22 bases. The CDR3 is 16 amino acids. Germline V gives CDR1 MNHEY, CDR2 SMNVEV (reference sequence). The CDR3 DNA follows: TGTGCCAGCAGTCTCCGGACAGCCCCCGACCTCTATGAGCAGTTCTTC. It encodes CASSLRTAPDLYEQFF.

The DNA of the CDR3 is TGTGCCAGCAGCCTCTCTTTAGGCAGGGTGTACGTC. It codes for CASSLSLGRVYV. The V gene is TRBV14, the J gene TRBJ2-7, with D possibly matching TRBD1 (5 bases). CDR1 and CDR2 (germline): SGHDN, FVKESK. This CDR3 spans 12 amino acids. Trimming took off 4 bases at V and 12 bases at J, with 16 bases between the two ends.

The gene calls are TRBV7-2 and TRBJ2-4, with 7 bases matching TRBD2. The CDR3 runs to 14 residues. The V gene's germline CDR1 is SGHTA and CDR2 FQGNSA. V was clipped by 2 bases and J by 4 bases; unmatched bases: 2. The CDR3 nucleotides read TGTGCCAGCAGCTTAATGGGGGGGAAAAACATTCAGTACTTC. It translates to CASSLMGGKNIQYF. Combining the CDR3 with reference TRBV7-2 and TRBJ2-4 gives the whole variable domain GAGVSQSPSNKVTEKGKDVELRCDPISGHTALYWYRQSLGQGLEFLIYFQGNSAPDKSGLPSDRFSAERTGGSVSTLTIQRTQQEDSAVYLCASSLMGGKNIQYFGAGTRLSVL.

J is TRBJ1-1 and V is TRBV13, with a tentative D call TRBD1 (6 bases). This CDR3 has 15 amino acids. Germline CDR1 reads PRHDT; CDR2 reads FYEKMQ (reference sequence). V was clipped by 5 bases and J by 0 bases, with 13 bases between them. The CDR3 region has the DNA TGTGCCAGCAGCCCCACCGGGACACTGAACACTGAAGCTTTCTTT. Translation gives CASSPTGTLNTEAFF.

V usage is TRBV5-1 and J usage is TRBJ2-2; D is perhaps TRBD1 (6 bases). This CDR3 is built from 14 residues. Germline values: CDR1 SGHRS, CDR2 YFSETQ. V lost 7 bases and J 1 base, leaving 11 bases between the germline ends. The CDR3 protein is CASCLQGNTGELFF. Written as DNA, the CDR3 is TGCGCCAGCTGCCTACAGGGGAACACCGGGGAGCTGTTTTTT.

The chain employs TRBV10-3 and TRBJ1-1, with 7 nucleotides matching TRBD1. This CDR3 comprises 13 residues. Trimming at V came to 6 bases and at J to 2 bases, leaving 3 bases not matched to a gene. CDR1 is ENHRY, CDR2 SYGVKD, per germline. CDR3 in amino acids: CAIRGQTNTEAFF. The DNA of the CDR3 is TGTGCCATCAGGGGACAGACCAACACTGAAGCTTTCTTT.

V is TRBV11-3 and J is TRBJ2-5; the match to TRBD2 covers 10 bases. V was clipped by 2 bases and J by 2 bases; unmatched bases: 11. The CDR3 runs to 18 residues. Germline V CDR1 and CDR2: SGHNT, YENEEA. The CDR3 sequence is CASSLRASGRGGQETQYF. CDR3 DNA sequence: TGTGCCAGCAGCTTAAGGGCTAGCGGGAGAGGAGGGCAAGAGACCCAGTACTTC.

The chain is built from TRBV21-1 and TRBJ2-2; whether TRBD1, the table's D call, matches the DNA was not checked. TRBV21-1 is flagged as a pseudogene. The CDR3 covers 17 residues. The CDR3: CASSPRSPGDFPGELFF. CDR3 nucleotides: TGTGCCAGCAGCCCCCGTTCCCCAGGGGATTTCCCCGGGGAGCTGTTTTTT.

The V and J genes are TRBV30 and TRBJ2-1; 12 bases agree with TRBD2. Germline CDR1 GTSNPN, CDR2 SVGIG (reference sequence). V shed 1 base and J 7 bases; nucleotides not matched to a gene: 5. The CDR3 has 15 residues. CDR3 DNA sequence: TGTGCCTGGAGTGGACTAGCGGGAGTCTGGAATGAGCAGTTCTTC. Translated: CAWSGLAGVWNEQFF.

The count of this clone is one. CDR3 in DNA: TGTGCCAGCAGCTTAACCTGGACTAGCTTCGGCTACGAGCAGTACTTC. Translated: CASSLTWTSFGYEQYF. The chain employs TRBV7-3 and TRBJ2-7, with 8 bases matching TRBD2. Germline values: CDR1 SGHTA, CDR2 FQGTGA. The CDR3 loop spans 16 amino acids. J was trimmed by 3 bases and V by 0 bases; bases with no gene match: 7. Looking up the rest from reference TRBV7-3 and TRBJ2-7 gives the full variable domain: GAGVSQTPSNKVTEKGKYVELRCDPISGHTALYWYRQSLGQGPEFLIYFQGTGAADDSGLPNDRFFAVRPEGSVSTLKIQRTERGDSAVYLCASSLTWTSFGYEQYFGPGTRLTVT.

This clone was counted a few times. The genes are TRBV9 and TRBJ1-2, with 9 bases fitting TRBD1. The CDR3 consists of 15 residues. Germline V gene sequence: CDR1 SGDLS, CDR2 YYNGEE. With V trimmed by 3 bases and J by 5 bases, 8 bases remained unmatched. The CDR3 DNA reads TGTGCCAGCAGCGCCGTCGGGACAGGGTCGTATGGCTACACCTTC. This sequence encodes CASSAVGTGSYGYTF.

The chain employs TRBV27 and TRBJ2-7; 7 bases fit TRBD1. Germline CDR1 and CDR2: MNHEY and SMNVEV (reference sequence). The ends lost 3 bases at V and 4 bases at J; junction bases unmatched: 6. This CDR3 has 14 residues. As DNA, the CDR3 is TGTGCCAGCAGTTTCTCCCGGGACAGTTACGAGCAGTACTTC. Translation gives CASSFSRDSYEQYF.